Sequencing of this TCR beta chain was carried out in a study of blood T cell repertoires in COVID-19. Study summary: COVID-19 samples collected from the United States, Italy and Spain covered acute and convalescent phases.

The germline V gene has CDR1 WNHNN and CDR2 SYGVQD (reference sequence). V gave up 3 bases and J gave up 4 bases; unmatched junction bases: 10. CDR3 length: 17 amino acids. Participants were aged about 18 to 89 years from approximately 25 US areas. Two negative PCRs, clearance, or symptom resolution had been documented for recovered Cohort 3 donors. Per the original data handling: Estimates of nucleated cell counts were drawn from the amplification of reference gene primers. Sequencing was performed with immunoSEQ multiplex PCR; in TCRdb, only in-frame clones are kept and a portion is missing. That table supplies the V and J calls and clone size; D and trimming were determined from the DNA. The sample lists some 310,000 clones, just under 90% seen once, with roughly a tenth in the top ten.

The rearrangement joins TRBV10-1 to TRBJ2-5; 11 bases agree with TRBD2. The sequence was collected from a woman aged 30 to 39 who had recovered from COVID-19. Sequenced material: PBMCs or T cells enriched from blood (not recorded which). As DNA, the CDR3 is TGCGCCAGCAGTGACCAGACTAGCGGGACGCCCCCAGAGACCCAGTACTTC. Translated, it gives CASSDQTSGTPPETQYF.